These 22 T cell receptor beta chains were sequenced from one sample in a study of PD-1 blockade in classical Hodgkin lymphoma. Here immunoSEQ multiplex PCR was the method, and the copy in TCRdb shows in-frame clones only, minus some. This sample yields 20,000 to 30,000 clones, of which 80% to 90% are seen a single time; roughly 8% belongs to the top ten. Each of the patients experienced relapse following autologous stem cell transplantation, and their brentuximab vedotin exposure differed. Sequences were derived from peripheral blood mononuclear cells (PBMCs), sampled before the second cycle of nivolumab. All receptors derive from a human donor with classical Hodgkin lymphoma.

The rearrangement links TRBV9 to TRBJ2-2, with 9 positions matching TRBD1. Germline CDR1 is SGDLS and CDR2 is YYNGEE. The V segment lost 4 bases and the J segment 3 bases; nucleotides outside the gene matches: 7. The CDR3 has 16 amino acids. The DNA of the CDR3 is TGTGCCAGCAGCAAGGGACAGGGTGTTTACACCGGGGAGCTGTTTTTT. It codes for CASSKGQGVYTGELFF.

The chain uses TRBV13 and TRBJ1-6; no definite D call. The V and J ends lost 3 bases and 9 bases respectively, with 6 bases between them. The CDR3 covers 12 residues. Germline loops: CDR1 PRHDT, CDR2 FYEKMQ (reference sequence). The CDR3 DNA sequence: TGTGCCAGCAGCTTCTATGGTTCACCCCTCCACTTT. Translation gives CASSFYGSPLHF. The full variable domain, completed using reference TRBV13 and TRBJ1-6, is AAGVIQSPRHLIKEKRETATLKCYPIPRHDTVYWYQQGPGQDPQFLISFYEKMQSDKGSIPDRFSAQQFSDYHSELNMSSLELGDSALYFCASSFYGSPLHFGNGTRLTVT.

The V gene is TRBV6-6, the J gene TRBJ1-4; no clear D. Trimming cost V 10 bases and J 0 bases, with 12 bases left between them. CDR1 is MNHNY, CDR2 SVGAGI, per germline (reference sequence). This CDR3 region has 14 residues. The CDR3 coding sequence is TGTGCCACCCGAGGAGGAGCAACTAATGAAAAACTGTTTTTT. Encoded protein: CATRGGATNEKLFF.

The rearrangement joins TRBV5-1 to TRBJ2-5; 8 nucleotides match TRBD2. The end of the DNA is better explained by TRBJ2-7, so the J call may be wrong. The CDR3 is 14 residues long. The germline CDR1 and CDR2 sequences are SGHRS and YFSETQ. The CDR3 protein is CASSSRGGRYEQYF. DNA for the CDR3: TGCGCCAGCAGCTCCCGGGGGGGCAGATACGAGCAGTACTTC.

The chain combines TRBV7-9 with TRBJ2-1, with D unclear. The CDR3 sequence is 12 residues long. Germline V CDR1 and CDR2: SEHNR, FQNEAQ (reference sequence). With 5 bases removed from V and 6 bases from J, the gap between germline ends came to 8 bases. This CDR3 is CASSLYSNEQFF. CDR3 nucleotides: TGTGCCAGCAGCCTTTACAGCAATGAGCAGTTCTTC.

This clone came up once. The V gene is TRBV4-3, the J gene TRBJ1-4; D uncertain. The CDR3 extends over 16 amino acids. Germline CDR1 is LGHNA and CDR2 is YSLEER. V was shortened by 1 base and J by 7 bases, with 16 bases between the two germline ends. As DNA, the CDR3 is TGCGCCAGCAGCCAAGTAAGTGGGATCGGAGGTGAAAAACTGTTTTTT. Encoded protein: CASSQVSGIGGEKLFF.

CDR3 in DNA: TGCAGTGCTAGAGGCACAGATACGCAGTATTTT. It is translated as CSARGTDTQYF. V is TRBV20-1 and J is TRBJ2-3; no clear D gene. The ends were cut back, 1 base at V and 1 base at J, with 0 bases in the middle. Looked up from germline, CDR1 is DFQATT and CDR2 is SNEGSKA (reference sequence). This CDR3 region has 11 residues.

In DNA form, the CDR3 reads TGTGCCAGCAGCGTATGGGACGAGCAGTACTTC. Translating gives CASSVWDEQYF. The chain is built from TRBV9 and TRBJ2-7, with no clear D. There are 11 residues in the CDR3. Per germline, CDR1 SGDLS and CDR2 YYNGEE. V dropped 1 base and J dropped 5 bases, with 4 bases sitting between them.

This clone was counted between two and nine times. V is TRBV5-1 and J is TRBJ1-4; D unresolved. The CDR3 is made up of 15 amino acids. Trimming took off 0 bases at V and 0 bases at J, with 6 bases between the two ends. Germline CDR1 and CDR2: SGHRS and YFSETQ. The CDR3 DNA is TGCGCCAGCAGCTTGGAAGCAGCAACTAATGAAAAACTGTTTTTT. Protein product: CASSLEAATNEKLFF.

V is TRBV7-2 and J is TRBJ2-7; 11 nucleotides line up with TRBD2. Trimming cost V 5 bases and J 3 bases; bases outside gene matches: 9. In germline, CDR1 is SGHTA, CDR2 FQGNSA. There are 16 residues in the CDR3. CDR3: CASSLSMLAGGYEQYF. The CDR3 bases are TGTGCCAGCAGCCTAAGTATGCTAGCGGGGGGCTACGAGCAGTACTTC.

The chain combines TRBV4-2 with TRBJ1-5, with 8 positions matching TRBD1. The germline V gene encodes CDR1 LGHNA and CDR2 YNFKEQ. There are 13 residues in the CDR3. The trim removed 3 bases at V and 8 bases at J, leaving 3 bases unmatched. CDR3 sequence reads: CASSHPGQEPQHF. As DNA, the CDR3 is TGTGCCAGCAGCCATCCGGGACAGGAGCCCCAGCATTTT.

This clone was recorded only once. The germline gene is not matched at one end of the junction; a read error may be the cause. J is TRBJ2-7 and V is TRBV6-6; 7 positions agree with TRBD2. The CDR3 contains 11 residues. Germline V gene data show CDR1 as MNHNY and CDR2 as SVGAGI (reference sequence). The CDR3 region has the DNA TGCCGGCCTAAGACTAGCTGCGAGCAGTACTTC. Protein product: CRPKTSCEQYF.

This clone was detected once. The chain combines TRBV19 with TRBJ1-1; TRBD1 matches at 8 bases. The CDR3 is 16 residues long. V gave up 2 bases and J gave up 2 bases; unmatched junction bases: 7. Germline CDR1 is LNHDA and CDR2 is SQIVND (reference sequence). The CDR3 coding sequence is TGTGCCAGTAGTATAAACACCGGACAGGGCAACACTGAAGCTTTCTTT. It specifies CASSINTGQGNTEAFF.

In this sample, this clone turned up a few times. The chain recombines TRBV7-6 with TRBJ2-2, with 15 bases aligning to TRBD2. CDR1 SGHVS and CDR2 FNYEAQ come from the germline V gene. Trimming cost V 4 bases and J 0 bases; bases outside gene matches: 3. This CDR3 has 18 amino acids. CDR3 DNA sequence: TGTGCCAGCAGCTCCGGGACTAGCGGGGGGACGAACACCGGGGAGCTGTTTTTT. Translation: CASSSGTSGGTNTGELFF. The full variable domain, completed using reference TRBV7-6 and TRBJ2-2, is GAGVSQSPRYKVTKRGQDVALRCDPISGHVSLYWYRQALGQGPEFLTYFNYEAQQDKSGLPNDRFSAERPEGSISTLTIQRTEQRDSAMYRCASSSGTSGGTNTGELFFGEGSRLTVL.

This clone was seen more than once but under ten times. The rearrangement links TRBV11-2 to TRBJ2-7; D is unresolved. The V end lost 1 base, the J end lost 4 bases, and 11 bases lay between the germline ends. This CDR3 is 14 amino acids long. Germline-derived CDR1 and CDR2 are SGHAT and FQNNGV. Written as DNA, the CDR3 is TGTGCCAGCAGCTTAGGGGCAATGGGATACGAGCAGTACTTC. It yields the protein CASSLGAMGYEQYF.

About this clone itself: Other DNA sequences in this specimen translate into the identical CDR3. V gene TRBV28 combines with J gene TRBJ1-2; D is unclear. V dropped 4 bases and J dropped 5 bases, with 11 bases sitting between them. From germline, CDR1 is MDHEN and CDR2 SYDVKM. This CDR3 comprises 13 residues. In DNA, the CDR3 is TGTGCCAGCAGTTCGACGTTGCGGTATGGCTACACCTTC. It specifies CASSSTLRYGYTF.

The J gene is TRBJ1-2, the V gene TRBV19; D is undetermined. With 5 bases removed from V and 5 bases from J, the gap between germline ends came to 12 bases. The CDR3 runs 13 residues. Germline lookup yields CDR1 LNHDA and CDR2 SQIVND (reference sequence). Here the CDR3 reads CASSDTWGYGYTF. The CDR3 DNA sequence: TGTGCCAGTAGTGACACATGGGGATATGGCTACACCTTC.

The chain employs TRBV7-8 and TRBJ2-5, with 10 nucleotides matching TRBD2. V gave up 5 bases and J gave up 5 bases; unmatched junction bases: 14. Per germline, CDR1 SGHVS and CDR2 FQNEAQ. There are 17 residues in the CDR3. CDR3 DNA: TGTGCCAGCAGCACCTGGGGGCTAGCGGGGGTTCGGGAGACCCAGTACTTC. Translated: CASSTWGLAGVRETQYF.

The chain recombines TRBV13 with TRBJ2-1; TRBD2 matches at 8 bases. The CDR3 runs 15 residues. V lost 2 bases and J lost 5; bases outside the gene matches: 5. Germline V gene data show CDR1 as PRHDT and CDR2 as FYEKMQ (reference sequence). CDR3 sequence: CASSLPGLVHNEQFF. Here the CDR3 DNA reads TGTGCCAGCAGCTTACCGGGACTAGTCCACAATGAGCAGTTCTTC.

As DNA, the CDR3 is TGTGCCAGCAGTTTGGTGTGGGCAAGAGATACGCAGTATTTT. Protein: CASSLVWARDTQYF. The chain joins TRBV6-5 to TRBJ2-3; D is ambiguous. This CDR3 comprises 14 residues. V lost 4 bases and J 5 bases, leaving 13 bases between the germline ends. CDR1 is MNHEY and CDR2 is SVGAGI in the germline V gene.

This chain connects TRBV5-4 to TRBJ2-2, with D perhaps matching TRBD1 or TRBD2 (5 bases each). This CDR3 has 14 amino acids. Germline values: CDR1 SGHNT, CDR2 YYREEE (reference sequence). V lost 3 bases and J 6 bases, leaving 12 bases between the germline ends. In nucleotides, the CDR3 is TGTGCCAGCAGCTGGGACCGGGGACCCGGGGAGCTGTTTTTT. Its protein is CASSWDRGPGELFF. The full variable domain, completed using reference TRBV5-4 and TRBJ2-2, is ETGVTQSPTHLIKTRGQQVTLRCSSQSGHNTVSWYQQALGQGPQFIFQYYREEENGRGNFPPRFSGLQFPNYSSELNVNALELDDSALYLCASSWDRGPGELFFGEGSRLTVL.

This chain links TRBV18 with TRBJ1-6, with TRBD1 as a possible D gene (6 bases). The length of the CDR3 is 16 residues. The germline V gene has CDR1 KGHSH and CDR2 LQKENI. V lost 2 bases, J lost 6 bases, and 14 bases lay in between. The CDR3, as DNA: TGTGCCAGCTCACCAATCCAGGGGAGAACTAATTCACCCCTCCACTTT. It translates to CASSPIQGRTNSPLHF.